Listed below are T cell receptor beta chains from one sample, sequenced in a study of blood T cell repertoires in COVID-19. Here immunoSEQ multiplex PCR was the method, and the copy in TCRdb shows in-frame clones only, minus some. The profile shows 250,000 or so clones, approximately 91% of them singletons. Sequenced material: peripheral blood. Receptor source: a woman under 40 with acute or convalescent COVID-19. Each CDR3 is given with its conserved first and last residue. The order of the fields is CDR3 DNA, CDR3 protein, clone size, D gene, V gene, J gene. D genes are given only for firm matches. Clone sizes are given selectively: once, few, many, or a class where the clone is expanded.

cdr3_nt: TGCGCCAGCAGCCACTCAGTGGCGGGAGAGGGGACGCAGTATTTT
cdr3_aa: CASSHSVAGEGTQYF
clone_size: few
d_call: TRBD2
v_call: TRBV5-1
j_call: TRBJ2-3

cdr3_nt: TGTGCCAGTAGTCCCTTAACAGGACGCTCTGGAAACACCATATATTTT
cdr3_aa: CASSPLTGRSGNTIYF
clone_size: NA
d_call: NA
v_call: TRBV19
j_call: TRBJ1-3

cdr3_nt: TGTGCCAGCAGCCTTTCCGAGGAGGCAGGGGGCATCTTGTGGGGCAATGAGCAGTTCTTC
cdr3_aa: CASSLSEEAGGILWGNEQFF
clone_size: few
d_call: NA
v_call: TRBV21-1
j_call: TRBJ2-1

cdr3_nt: TGTGCCACCAGCAGAGATCGACAGTTTAATGAAAAACTGTTTTTT
cdr3_aa: CATSRDRQFNEKLFF
clone_size: NA
d_call: NA
v_call: TRBV15
j_call: TRBJ1-4

cdr3_nt: TGTGCCAGCTCACCCCAGGGGTCGGGGAGCACAGATACGCAGTATTTT
cdr3_aa: CASSPQGSGSTDTQYF
clone_size: NA
d_call: NA
v_call: TRBV18
j_call: TRBJ2-3

cdr3_nt: TGCAGCACGACAGGAGCCGCCTATGGCTACACCTTC
cdr3_aa: CSTTGAAYGYTF
clone_size: NA
d_call: NA
v_call: TRBV29-1
j_call: TRBJ1-2

cdr3_nt: TGTGCCTTCGGACAGAACTCCTACGAGCAGTACTTC
cdr3_aa: CAFGQNSYEQYF
clone_size: NA
d_call: NA
v_call: TRBV30
j_call: TRBJ2-7

cdr3_nt: TGTGCCAGCAGCTTGGTGGGAGACAATGAGCAGTTCTTC
cdr3_aa: CASSLVGDNEQFF
clone_size: NA
d_call: NA
v_call: TRBV5-6
j_call: TRBJ2-1

cdr3_nt: TGTGCCAGCAGTGACAGGACCCCCGGGGAGCTGTTTTTT
cdr3_aa: CASSDRTPGELFF
clone_size: NA
d_call: NA
v_call: TRBV12-3/TRBV12-4
j_call: TRBJ2-2

cdr3_nt: TGTGCCAGCAGCTCCCGACTAGCGGGTTTCAATGAGCAGTTCTTC
cdr3_aa: CASSSRLAGFNEQFF
clone_size: NA
d_call: TRBD2
v_call: TRBV7-2
j_call: TRBJ2-1

cdr3_nt: TGTGCCAGCAGCCCCGCCAGGGGCGGCGAGACCCAGTACTTC
cdr3_aa: CASSPARGGETQYF
clone_size: NA
d_call: NA
v_call: TRBV7-2
j_call: TRBJ2-5

cdr3_nt: TGCGCCAGCAGCACGGGGACAGGGGATAATTCACCCCTCCACTTT
cdr3_aa: CASSTGTGDNSPLHF
clone_size: NA
d_call: TRBD1
v_call: TRBV5-1
j_call: TRBJ1-6

cdr3_nt: TGTGCCAGCTCACCTCCTTCGGCTAGCGGGAGATATAGAGAGACCCAGTACTTC
cdr3_aa: CASSPPSASGRYRETQYF
clone_size: few
d_call: TRBD2
v_call: TRBV18
j_call: TRBJ2-5

cdr3_nt: TGTGCCAGCAGCCTCCCGGGGGGACTAGCGGGAGGACTTATTAATGAGCAGTTCTTC
cdr3_aa: CASSLPGGLAGGLINEQFF
clone_size: NA
d_call: TRBD2
v_call: TRBV5-4
j_call: TRBJ2-1

cdr3_nt: TGTGCCAGCAGCCCGCGGGACGCTGGGATGAACACTGAAGCTTTCTTT
cdr3_aa: CASSPRDAGMNTEAFF
clone_size: NA
d_call: NA
v_call: TRBV7-2
j_call: TRBJ1-1

cdr3_nt: TGTGCCAGCAGCTACGACTCTCACACCTACGAGCAGTACTTC
cdr3_aa: CASSYDSHTYEQYF
clone_size: NA
d_call: NA
v_call: TRBV9
j_call: TRBJ2-7

cdr3_nt: TGTGCCAGCAGTCGGGACTTCCCGACCTACAATGAGCAGTTCTTC
cdr3_aa: CASSRDFPTYNEQFF
clone_size: NA
d_call: NA
v_call: TRBV6-2/TRBV6-3
j_call: TRBJ2-1

cdr3_nt: TGTGCCAGTATTTCCATAGGGGAAAAGGGGTACAATGAGCAGTTCTTC
cdr3_aa: CASISIGEKGYNEQFF
clone_size: NA
d_call: NA
v_call: TRBV19
j_call: TRBJ2-1

cdr3_nt: TGTGCCAGTAGGGGAGGGGGGAGCTATGGCTACACCTTC
cdr3_aa: CASRGGGSYGYTF
clone_size: NA
d_call: NA
v_call: TRBV19
j_call: TRBJ1-2

cdr3_nt: TGTGCCAGCAGCTTCCAGAGGGGGCCCCAAGAGACCCAGTACTTC
cdr3_aa: CASSFQRGPQETQYF
clone_size: NA
d_call: TRBD1
v_call: TRBV11-2
j_call: TRBJ2-5

cdr3_nt: TGTGCCAGCAGCTTGGCTAGCGGGATCCTTCGCGAGCAGTACTTC
cdr3_aa: CASSLASGILREQYF
clone_size: NA
d_call: TRBD2
v_call: TRBV5-4
j_call: TRBJ2-7

cdr3_nt: TGTGCCATAAAACTAGCCCACTACGAGCAGTACTTC
cdr3_aa: CAIKLAHYEQYF
clone_size: NA
d_call: NA
v_call: TRBV12-3/TRBV12-4
j_call: TRBJ2-7

cdr3_nt: TGTGCCAGCAGCCAAGATCCTAGCGGGAGTGCAGGCTATGAGCAGTTCTTC
cdr3_aa: CASSQDPSGSAGYEQFF
clone_size: NA
d_call: TRBD2
v_call: TRBV4-2
j_call: TRBJ2-1

cdr3_nt: TGTGCCAGCAGGGTCCCTAGCGTATCGTACAATGAGCAGTTCTTC
cdr3_aa: CASRVPSVSYNEQFF
clone_size: NA
d_call: NA
v_call: TRBV2
j_call: TRBJ2-1

cdr3_nt: TGCGCCAGCACCTCACCCGAGAGGATCCAGGGGGGTAGCGCAGATACGCAGTATTTT
cdr3_aa: CASTSPERIQGGSADTQYF
clone_size: NA
d_call: NA
v_call: TRBV4-1
j_call: TRBJ2-3

cdr3_nt: TGTGCCAGCAGCCAAGATTGGGGGCATGATACTGAAGCTTTCTTT
cdr3_aa: CASSQDWGHDTEAFF
clone_size: NA
d_call: NA
v_call: TRBV14
j_call: TRBJ1-1

cdr3_nt: TGCGCCAGCAGCTTGGTAACGGGAGGGTACAATGAGCAGTTCTTC
cdr3_aa: CASSLVTGGYNEQFF
clone_size: NA
d_call: TRBD2
v_call: TRBV5-1
j_call: TRBJ2-1

cdr3_nt: TGCAGCGTTGGGACAGGGGAGTTGACCCAGTACTTC
cdr3_aa: CSVGTGELTQYF
clone_size: NA
d_call: TRBD1
v_call: TRBV29-1
j_call: TRBJ2-5

cdr3_nt: TGTGCCAGTAGTGTACCCTCGGACAGGGGAAATTCACCCCTCCACTTT
cdr3_aa: CASSVPSDRGNSPLHF
clone_size: NA
d_call: TRBD1
v_call: TRBV19
j_call: TRBJ1-6

cdr3_nt: TGTGCCAGCAGTTACCTCCAGGGGGCCTCCGCCTACAATGAGCAGTTCTTC
cdr3_aa: CASSYLQGASAYNEQFF
clone_size: few
d_call: TRBD1
v_call: TRBV6-2/TRBV6-3
j_call: TRBJ2-1

cdr3_nt: TGTGCCAGCAGCCAAATCGACAGAAAGAACACCGGGGAGCTGTTTTTT
cdr3_aa: CASSQIDRKNTGELFF
clone_size: NA
d_call: NA
v_call: TRBV5-4
j_call: TRBJ2-2

cdr3_nt: TGTGCCAGCAGCTTTTCTCCTCCACAGGACGAGACCCAGTACTTC
cdr3_aa: CASSFSPPQDETQYF
clone_size: once
d_call: NA
v_call: TRBV5-5
j_call: TRBJ2-5

cdr3_nt: TGTGCCAGTATAGACGGCAGGGCCACTGAAGCTTTCTTT
cdr3_aa: CASIDGRATEAFF
clone_size: NA
d_call: NA
v_call: TRBV19
j_call: TRBJ1-1

cdr3_nt: TGTGCCAGCAGCCCGTCTTGGCGGGAGAGCACCGGGGAGCTGTTTTTT
cdr3_aa: CASSPSWRESTGELFF
clone_size: few
d_call: TRBD2
v_call: TRBV4-2
j_call: TRBJ2-2

cdr3_nt: TGCGCCAGCCAAATACAACCGGAGGGTGGGAATGAGCAGTTCTTC
cdr3_aa: CASQIQPEGGNEQFF
clone_size: few
d_call: NA
v_call: TRBV10-2
j_call: TRBJ2-1

cdr3_nt: TGTGCCAGCAGCTTGTCCCGGGGGGGGCCGGATGAAAAACTGTTTTTT
cdr3_aa: CASSLSRGGPDEKLFF
clone_size: NA
d_call: NA
v_call: TRBV5-4
j_call: TRBJ1-4

cdr3_nt: TGTGCCAGCAGTCGACTAGCGGAGTCCTACGAGCAGTACTTC
cdr3_aa: CASSRLAESYEQYF
clone_size: NA
d_call: TRBD2
v_call: TRBV6-2/TRBV6-3
j_call: TRBJ2-7

cdr3_nt: TGTGCCAGCCGAAGGCTAGCGACCAATGAGCAGTTCTTC
cdr3_aa: CASRRLATNEQFF
clone_size: NA
d_call: NA
v_call: TRBV6-5
j_call: TRBJ2-1

cdr3_nt: TGTGCCAGCCGATCCAGGGACAGGGGAGTCTACGAGCAGTACTTC
cdr3_aa: CASRSRDRGVYEQYF
clone_size: once
d_call: TRBD1
v_call: TRBV13
j_call: TRBJ2-7

cdr3_nt: TGTGCCAGCAGCTCCTCCCCTAGCAGTGATAATTCACCCCTCCACTTT
cdr3_aa: CASSSSPSSDNSPLHF
clone_size: NA
d_call: NA
v_call: TRBV7-9
j_call: TRBJ1-6

cdr3_nt: TGTGCCAGTAGCACAAATGGGGGAGGGCGGACTGAAGCTTTCTTT
cdr3_aa: CASSTNGGGRTEAFF
clone_size: NA
d_call: NA
v_call: TRBV19
j_call: TRBJ1-1

cdr3_nt: TGTGCCAGCAGACCCGGACAGAACACTGAAGCTTTCTTT
cdr3_aa: CASRPGQNTEAFF
clone_size: NA
d_call: NA
v_call: TRBV6-5
j_call: TRBJ1-1

cdr3_nt: TGTGCCAGCAGCTTATCATGGGGGGACACTGAAGCTTTCTTT
cdr3_aa: CASSLSWGDTEAFF
clone_size: NA
d_call: NA
v_call: TRBV7-9
j_call: TRBJ1-1

cdr3_nt: TGTGCCAGCAGTGAACTAGCGGGAGTCCCCAATGAGCAGTTCTTC
cdr3_aa: CASSELAGVPNEQFF
clone_size: NA
d_call: TRBD2
v_call: TRBV6-1
j_call: TRBJ2-1